The rows below give T cell receptor beta chains drawn from one sample of a study of regulatory T cells in long-lasting Graves disease. Via MiXCR, TCRdb re-called the multiplex PCR reads, giving one row per CDR3 protein. The repertoire holds approximately 400,000 distinct CDR3 sequences, with about 25% as singletons. The specimen was peripheral blood mononuclear cells (PBMCs), collected when the disease was refractory, from a patient treated with antithyroid drugs. The receptors come from a female donor with Graves disease. Both conserved end residues are part of each CDR3. Each record gives: V gene, clone size, CDR3 length, J gene, D gene, CDR3 protein, CDR3 DNA. The D gene is left open where the match is weak. Size is omitted from some rows. Given values are once, few, many or a class for expanded clones.

V: TRBV14
size: .
length: 15
J: TRBJ1-1
D: .
CDR3: CASTRSFGLATEAFF
DNA: TGTGCCAGCACCCGCTCGTTCGGGCTGGCCACTGAAGCTTTCTTT

V: TRBV7-8
size: .
length: 15
J: TRBJ2-7
D: .
CDR3: CASSPTPGYAYEQYF
DNA: TGTGCCAGCAGCCCAACACCGGGGTATGCCTACGAGCAGTACTTC

V: TRBV18
size: few
length: 14
J: TRBJ2-2
D: .
CDR3: CASSPPGDTGELFF
DNA: TGTGCCAGCTCACCACCGGGGGACACCGGGGAGCTGTTTTTT

V: TRBV9
size: .
length: 14
J: TRBJ2-5
D: .
CDR3: CASSVGEYQETQYF
DNA: TGTGCCAGCAGCGTAGGGGAGTACCAAGAGACCCAGTACTTC

V: TRBV5-1
size: .
length: 15
J: TRBJ2-2
D: .
CDR3: CASSLAAAQTGELFF
DNA: TGCGCCAGCAGCTTGGCCGCAGCGCAGACCGGGGAGCTGTTTTTT

V: TRBV18
size: many
length: 13
J: TRBJ1-1
D: .
CDR3: CASSPNSDTEAFF
DNA: TGTGCCAGCTCACCCAACTCGGACACTGAAGCTTTCTTT

V: TRBV20-1
size: many
length: 13
J: TRBJ2-7
D: TRBD2
CDR3: CSARASGRNEQYF
DNA: TGCAGTGCTAGAGCTAGCGGGAGAAACGAGCAGTACTTC

V: TRBV20-1
size: .
length: 13
J: TRBJ2-4
D: .
CDR3: CSAYRVAKNIQYF
DNA: TGCAGTGCTTACAGGGTAGCCAAAAACATTCAGTACTTC

V: TRBV2
size: many
length: 11
J: TRBJ1-4
D: .
CDR3: CASSSSEKLFF
DNA: TGTGCCAGCAGTTCCAGTGAAAAACTGTTTTTT

V: TRBV5-1
size: few
length: 15
J: TRBJ1-1
D: .
CDR3: CASSQTGTRVTEAFF
DNA: TGCGCCAGCAGCCAAACAGGGACTAGGGTGACTGAAGCTTTCTTT

V: TRBV15
size: many
length: 16
J: TRBJ1-1
D: .
CDR3: CATSREGATMNTEAFF
DNA: TGTGCCACCAGCAGAGAGGGGGCTACTATGAACACTGAAGCTTTCTTT

V: TRBV29-1
size: few
length: 14
J: TRBJ1-1
D: TRBD1
CDR3: CSVESDRAGTEAFF
DNA: TGCAGCGTTGAAAGCGACAGGGCAGGGACTGAAGCTTTCTTT

V: TRBV9
size: few
length: 14
J: TRBJ1-1
D: .
CDR3: CASSPRTKNTEAFF
DNA: TGTGCCAGCAGCCCCCGGACTAAGAACACTGAAGCTTTCTTT

V: TRBV28
size: .
length: 15
J: TRBJ2-7
D: TRBD2
CDR3: CASSRTSGRIYEQYF
DNA: TGTGCCAGCAGCAGGACTAGCGGGAGGATATACGAGCAGTACTTC

V: TRBV5-1
size: .
length: 16
J: TRBJ2-6
D: .
CDR3: CASSVTIGSGANVLTF
DNA: TGCGCCAGCAGCGTCACCATAGGCTCTGGGGCCAACGTCCTGACTTTC

V: TRBV5-1
size: many
length: 15
J: TRBJ1-4
D: TRBD1
CDR3: CASSLGQGKNEKLFF
DNA: TGCGCCAGCAGCTTGGGACAGGGGAAGAATGAAAAACTGTTTTTT

V: TRBV19
size: many
length: 14
J: TRBJ1-2
D: .
CDR3: CASSIGGAIYGYTF
DNA: TGTGCCAGTAGTATTGGAGGGGCGATCTATGGCTACACCTTC

V: TRBV5-6
size: .
length: 13
J: TRBJ1-1
D: .
CDR3: CASSSSGETEAFF
DNA: TGTGCCAGCAGCTCCTCCGGGGAGACTGAAGCTTTCTTT

V: TRBV19
size: once
length: 16
J: TRBJ2-4
D: .
CDR3: CASSYQSTGYKNIQYF
DNA: TGTGCCAGTAGTTACCAATCAACAGGGTACAAAAACATTCAGTACTTC

V: TRBV3-1
size: .
length: 16
J: TRBJ1-3
D: .
CDR3: CASSQWTADSGNTIYF
DNA: TGTGCCAGCAGCCAATGGACGGCAGACTCTGGAAACACCATATATTTT